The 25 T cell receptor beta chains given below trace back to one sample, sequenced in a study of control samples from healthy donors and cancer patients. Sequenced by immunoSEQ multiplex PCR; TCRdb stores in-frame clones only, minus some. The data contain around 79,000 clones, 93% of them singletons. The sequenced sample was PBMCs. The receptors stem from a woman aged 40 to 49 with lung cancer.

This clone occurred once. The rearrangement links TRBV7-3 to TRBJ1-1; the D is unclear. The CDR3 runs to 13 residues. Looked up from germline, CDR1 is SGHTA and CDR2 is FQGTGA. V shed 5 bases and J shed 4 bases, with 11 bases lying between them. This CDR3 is CASSQDGSTEAFF. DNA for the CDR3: TGTGCCAGCAGCCAGGACGGGAGCACTGAAGCTTTCTTT.

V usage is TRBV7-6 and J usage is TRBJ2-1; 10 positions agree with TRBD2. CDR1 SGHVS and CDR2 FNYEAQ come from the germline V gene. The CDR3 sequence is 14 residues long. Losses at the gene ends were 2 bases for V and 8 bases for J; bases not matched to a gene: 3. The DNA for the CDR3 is TGTGCCAGCAGCTTAAGCGGGGGGGAAGATGAGCAGTTCTTC. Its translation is CASSLSGGEDEQFF.

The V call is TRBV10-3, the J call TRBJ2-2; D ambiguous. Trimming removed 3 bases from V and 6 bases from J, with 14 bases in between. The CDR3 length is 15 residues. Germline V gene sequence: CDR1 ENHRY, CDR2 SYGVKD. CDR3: CAISDRTVRSGELFF. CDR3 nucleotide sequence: TGTGCCATCAGTGATAGAACAGTTAGATCCGGGGAGCTGTTTTTT.

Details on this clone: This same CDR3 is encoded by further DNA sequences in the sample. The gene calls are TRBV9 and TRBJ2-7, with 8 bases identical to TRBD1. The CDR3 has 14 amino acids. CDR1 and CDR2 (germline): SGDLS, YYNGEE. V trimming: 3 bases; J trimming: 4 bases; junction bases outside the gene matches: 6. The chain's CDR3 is CASSARDRSYEQYF. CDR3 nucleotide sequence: TGTGCCAGCAGCGCACGGGACAGGAGTTACGAGCAGTACTTC.

DNA for the CDR3: TGTGCCAGCAGCCCCGGGACAGGTGCGGGAAACACCATATATTTT. Its translation: CASSPGTGAGNTIYF. This sequence joins TRBV7-6 and TRBJ1-3; TRBD1 matches at 8 bases. Losses at the gene ends were 5 bases for V and 4 bases for J; bases not matched to a gene: 7. Germline CDR1 is SGHVS and CDR2 is FNYEAQ. The CDR3 extends over 15 amino acids.

The CDR3 DNA reads as TGTGCCAGCAACCGCGGGGGGGCCATTGAGCAGTTCTTC. It translates to CASNRGGAIEQFF. The V call is TRBV28, the J call TRBJ2-1, with 9 nucleotides matching TRBD2. CDR1 is MDHEN, CDR2 SYDVKM, per germline. The CDR3 has 13 amino acids. V was clipped by 7 bases and J by 9 bases; unmatched bases: 7.

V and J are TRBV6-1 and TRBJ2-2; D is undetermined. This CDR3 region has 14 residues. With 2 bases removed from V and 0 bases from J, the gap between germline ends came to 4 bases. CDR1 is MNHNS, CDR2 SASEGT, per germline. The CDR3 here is CASSEITNTGELFF. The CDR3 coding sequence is TGTGCCAGCAGTGAAATCACGAACACCGGGGAGCTGTTTTTT.

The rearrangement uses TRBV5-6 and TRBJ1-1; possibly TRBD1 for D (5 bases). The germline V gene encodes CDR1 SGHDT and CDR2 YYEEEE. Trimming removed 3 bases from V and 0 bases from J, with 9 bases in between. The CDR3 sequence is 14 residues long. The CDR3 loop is CASSWGTMNTEAFF. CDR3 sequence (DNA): TGTGCCAGCAGCTGGGGGACCATGAACACTGAAGCTTTCTTT.

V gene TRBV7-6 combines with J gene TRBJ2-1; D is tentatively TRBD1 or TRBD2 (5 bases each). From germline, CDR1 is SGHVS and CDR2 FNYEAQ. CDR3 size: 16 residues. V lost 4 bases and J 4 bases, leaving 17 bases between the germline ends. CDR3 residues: CASSSVPGPQYNEQFF. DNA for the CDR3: TGTGCCAGCAGCTCGGTCCCGGGACCCCAGTACAATGAGCAGTTCTTC.

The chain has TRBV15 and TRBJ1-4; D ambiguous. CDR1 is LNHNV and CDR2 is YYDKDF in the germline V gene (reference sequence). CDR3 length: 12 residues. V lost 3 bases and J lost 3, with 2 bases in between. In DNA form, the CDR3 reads TGTGCCACCAGCAGGGCTAATGAAAAACTGTTTTTT. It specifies CATSRANEKLFF.

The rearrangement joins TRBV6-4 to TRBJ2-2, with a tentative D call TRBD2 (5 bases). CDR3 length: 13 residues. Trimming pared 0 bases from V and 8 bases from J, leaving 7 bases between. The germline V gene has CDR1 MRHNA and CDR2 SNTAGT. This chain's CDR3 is CASSDSRVGELFF. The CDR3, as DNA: TGTGCCAGCAGTGACTCGAGGGTTGGGGAGCTGTTTTTT.

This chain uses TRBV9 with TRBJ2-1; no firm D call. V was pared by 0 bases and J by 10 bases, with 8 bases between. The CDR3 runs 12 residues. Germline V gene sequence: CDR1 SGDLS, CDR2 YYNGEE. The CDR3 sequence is CASSVGRNEQFF. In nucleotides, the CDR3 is TGTGCCAGCAGCGTAGGAAGGAACGAGCAGTTCTTC.

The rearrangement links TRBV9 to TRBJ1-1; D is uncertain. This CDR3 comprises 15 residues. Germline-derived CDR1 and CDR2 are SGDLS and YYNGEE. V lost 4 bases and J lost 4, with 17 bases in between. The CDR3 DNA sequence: TGTGCCAGCAGCCCAAGACTGGCCTCGGGCACTGAAGCTTTCTTT. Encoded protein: CASSPRLASGTEAFF. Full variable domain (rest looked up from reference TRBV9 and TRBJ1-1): DSGVTQTPKHLITATGQRVTLRCSPRSGDLSVYWYQQSLDQGLQFLIQYYNGEERAKGNILERFSAQQFPDLHSELNLSSLELGDSALYFCASSPRLASGTEAFFGQGTRLTVV.

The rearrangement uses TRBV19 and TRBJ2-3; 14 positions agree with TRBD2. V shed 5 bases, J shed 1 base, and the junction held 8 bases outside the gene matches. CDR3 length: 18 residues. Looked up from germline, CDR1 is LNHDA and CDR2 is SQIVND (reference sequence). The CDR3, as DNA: TGTGCCAGTAGTCCGACTAGCGGGGGGGCCGGAGGCACAGATACGCAGTATTTT. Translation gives CASSPTSGGAGGTDTQYF.

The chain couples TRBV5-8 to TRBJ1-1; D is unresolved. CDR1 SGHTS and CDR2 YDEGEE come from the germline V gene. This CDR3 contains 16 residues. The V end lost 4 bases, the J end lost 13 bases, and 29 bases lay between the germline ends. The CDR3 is CASSLVITWEEQKLFF. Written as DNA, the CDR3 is TGTGCCAGCAGCCTTGTAATAACTTGGGAGGAGCAGAAGCTTTTCTTT.

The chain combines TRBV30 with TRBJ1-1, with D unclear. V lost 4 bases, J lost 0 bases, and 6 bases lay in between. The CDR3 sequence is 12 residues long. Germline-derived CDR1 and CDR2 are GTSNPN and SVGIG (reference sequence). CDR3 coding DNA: TGTGCCTGGAACCGGGTGAACACTGAAGCTTTCTTT. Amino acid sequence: CAWNRVNTEAFF.

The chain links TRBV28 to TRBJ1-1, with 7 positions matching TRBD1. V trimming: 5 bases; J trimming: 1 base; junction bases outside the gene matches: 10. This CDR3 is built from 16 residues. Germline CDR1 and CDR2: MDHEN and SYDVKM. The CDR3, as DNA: TGTGCCAGCAGTGGACCTGAGACAGGGTCGAACACTGAAGCTTTCTTT. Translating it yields CASSGPETGSNTEAFF.

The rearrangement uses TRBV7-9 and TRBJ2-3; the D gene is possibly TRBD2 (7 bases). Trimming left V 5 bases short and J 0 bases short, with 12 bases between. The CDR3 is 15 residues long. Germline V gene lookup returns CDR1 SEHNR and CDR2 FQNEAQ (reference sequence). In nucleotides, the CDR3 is TGTGCCAGCAGCCGGGCGGGGGCCAGCACAGATACGCAGTATTTT. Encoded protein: CASSRAGASTDTQYF.

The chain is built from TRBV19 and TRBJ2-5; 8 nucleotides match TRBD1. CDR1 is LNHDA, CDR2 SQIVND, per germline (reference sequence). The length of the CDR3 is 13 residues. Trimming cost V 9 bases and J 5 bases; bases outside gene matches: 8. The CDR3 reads CASTRGPGETQYF. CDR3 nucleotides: TGTGCCAGCACCAGGGGGCCAGGGGAGACCCAGTACTTC.

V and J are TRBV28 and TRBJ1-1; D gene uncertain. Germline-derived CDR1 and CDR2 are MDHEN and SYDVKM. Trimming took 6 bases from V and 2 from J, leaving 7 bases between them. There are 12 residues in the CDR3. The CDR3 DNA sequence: TGTGCCAGCAGACAAACCAACACTGAAGCTTTCTTT. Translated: CASRQTNTEAFF.

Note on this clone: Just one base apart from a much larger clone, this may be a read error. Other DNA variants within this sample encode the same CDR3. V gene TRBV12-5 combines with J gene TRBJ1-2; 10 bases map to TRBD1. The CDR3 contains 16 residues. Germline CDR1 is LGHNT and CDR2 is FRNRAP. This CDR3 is CARGFGQGGQGRGYTF. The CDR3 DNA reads TGTGCTCGTGGTTTCGGACAGGGGGGACAAGGTCGGGGCTACACCTTC.

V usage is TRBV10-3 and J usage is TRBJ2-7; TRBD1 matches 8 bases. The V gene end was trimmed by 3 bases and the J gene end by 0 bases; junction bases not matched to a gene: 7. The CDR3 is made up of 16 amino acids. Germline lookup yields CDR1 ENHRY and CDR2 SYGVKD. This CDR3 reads CAISDPTGALSYEQYF. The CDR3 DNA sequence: TGTGCCATCAGTGATCCGACAGGGGCCCTCTCCTACGAGCAGTACTTC.

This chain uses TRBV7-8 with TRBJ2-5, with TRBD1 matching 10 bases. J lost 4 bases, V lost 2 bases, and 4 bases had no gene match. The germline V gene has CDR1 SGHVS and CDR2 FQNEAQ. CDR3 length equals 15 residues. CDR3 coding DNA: TGTGCCAGCAGCTTAAAGACAGGGGGCGGAGAGACCCAGTACTTC. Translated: CASSLKTGGGETQYF.

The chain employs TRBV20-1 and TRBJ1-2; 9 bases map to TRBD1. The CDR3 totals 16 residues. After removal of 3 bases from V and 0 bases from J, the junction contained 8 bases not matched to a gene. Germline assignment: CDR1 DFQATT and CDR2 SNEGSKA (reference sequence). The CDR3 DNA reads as TGCAGTGCTAGTCCCCGGACAGGGGCCACTAACTATGGCTACACCTTC. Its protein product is CSASPRTGATNYGYTF.

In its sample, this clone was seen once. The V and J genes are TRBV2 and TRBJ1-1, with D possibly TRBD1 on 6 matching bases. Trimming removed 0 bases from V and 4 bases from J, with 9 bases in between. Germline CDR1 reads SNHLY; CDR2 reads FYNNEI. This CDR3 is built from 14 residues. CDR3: CASSEAQGLTEAFF. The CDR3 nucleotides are TGTGCCAGCAGTGAAGCGCAGGGGCTCACTGAAGCTTTCTTT.